This TCR beta chain was recorded in a study of blood T cell repertoires in COVID-19. In the study overall: Sources were T cells, B-cell-depleted T cells, or PBMCs; the material itself was cDNA or gDNA.

Germline V gene sequence: CDR1 SGDLS, CDR2 YYNGEE. There are 14 residues in the CDR3. Trimming left V 0 bases short and J 1 base short, with 7 bases between. Under the authors' procedure: Estimated nucleated cell counts came from reference gene primer amplification. The assay was immunoSEQ multiplex PCR, and TCRdb's table has in-frame clones only and misses some. The V and J calls and clone size were taken over from that table, and D and trimming were inferred from the DNA. This repertoire shows 120,000 to 150,000 clones, approximately 90% found once; its top ten account for 11%. The sample comprised peripheral blood. The TCR was taken from a woman of 80 years or more with acute or convalescent COVID-19. The V and J genes are TRBV9 and TRBJ1-1; D gene uncertain. The CDR3, as DNA: TGTGCCAGCAGCGTAGACAGTTCGAACACTGAAGCTTTCTTT. This gives the protein CASSVDSSNTEAFF.